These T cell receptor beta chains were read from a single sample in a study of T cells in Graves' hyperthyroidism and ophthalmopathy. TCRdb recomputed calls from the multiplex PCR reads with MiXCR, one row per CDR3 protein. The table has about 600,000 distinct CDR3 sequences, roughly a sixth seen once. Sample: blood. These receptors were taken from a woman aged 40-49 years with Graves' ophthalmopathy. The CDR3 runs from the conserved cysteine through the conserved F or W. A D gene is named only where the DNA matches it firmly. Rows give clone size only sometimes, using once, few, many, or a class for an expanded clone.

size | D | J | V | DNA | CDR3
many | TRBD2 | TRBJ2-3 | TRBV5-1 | TGCGCCAGCAGTAAGAGTGCGGGAGAGTTGGATACGCAGTATTTT | CASSKSAGELDTQYF
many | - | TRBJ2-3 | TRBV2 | TGTGCCAGCCGGATTGGTACAGATACGCAGTATTTT | CASRIGTDTQYF
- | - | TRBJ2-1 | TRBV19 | TGTGCCAGTAGTATAACGCCCAGGGGCTATGAGCAGTTCTTC | CASSITPRGYEQFF
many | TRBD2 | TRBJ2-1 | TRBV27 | TGTGCCAGCAGTGTAATGCTAGCGGGGTACAATGAGCAGTTCTTC | CASSVMLAGYNEQFF
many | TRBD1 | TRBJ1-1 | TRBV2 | TGTGCCAGCGGGGACAGGGGCACTGAAGCTTTCTTT | CASGDRGTEAFF
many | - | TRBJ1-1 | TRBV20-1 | TGCAGTGCTGGGGGACTGCTGAACACTGAAGCTTTCTTT | CSAGGLLNTEAFF
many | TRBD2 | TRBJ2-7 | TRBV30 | TGTGCCTGGAGTAGCGGGAGCGGGAACGAGCAGTACTTC | CAWSSGSGNEQYF
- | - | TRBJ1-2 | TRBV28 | TGTGCCAGCACATCCCAGCCCCGGAAGTATGGCTACACCTTC | CASTSQPRKYGYTF
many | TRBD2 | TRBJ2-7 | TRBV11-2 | TGTGCCAGCAGCCTGACTAGCGGGGTGATCTACGAGCAGTACTTC | CASSLTSGVIYEQYF
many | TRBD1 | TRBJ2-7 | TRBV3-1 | TGTGCCAGCAGTACAGGGGACTACGAGCAGTACTTC | CASSTGDYEQYF
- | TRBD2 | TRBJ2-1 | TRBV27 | TGTGCCAGCAGTGAGCACGGGACTAGTAGGGTAGGCACCTACAATGAGCAGTTCTTC | CASSEHGTSRVGTYNEQFF
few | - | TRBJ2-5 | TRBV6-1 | TGTGCCAGCAGGGCCCGGGACACCCCGTGGGAGACCCAGTACTTC | CASRARDTPWETQYF
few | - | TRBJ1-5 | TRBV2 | TGTGCCAGCAGACTCGTAAAAATCGGTCCCTTTAGCAATCAGCCCCAGCATTTT | CASRLVKIGPFSNQPQHF
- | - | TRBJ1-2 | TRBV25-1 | TGTGCCGGCAGTGTAGGGGTAGGTGGCTACACCTTC | CAGSVGVGGYTF
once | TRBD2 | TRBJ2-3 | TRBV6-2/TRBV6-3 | TGTGCCAGCACCACAATAGCGGGGGGTCCGGCGGATACGCAGTATTTT | CASTTIAGGPADTQYF
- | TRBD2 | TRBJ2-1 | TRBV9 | TGTGCCAGCAGCGGGTATAGCGGGAGGGGGTCGTACAATGAGCAGTTCTTC | CASSGYSGRGSYNEQFF
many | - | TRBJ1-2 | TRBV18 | TGTGCCAGCTCACGTGGACTGACTAACTATGGCTACACCTTC | CASSRGLTNYGYTF
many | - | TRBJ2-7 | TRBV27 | TGTGCCAGCAGTTTAAGGCAGGGCTACGAGCAGTACTTC | CASSLRQGYEQYF
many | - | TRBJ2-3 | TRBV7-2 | TGTGCCAGCAGCCCCGACTTCTACACAGATACGCAGTATTTT | CASSPDFYTDTQYF
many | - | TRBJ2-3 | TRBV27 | TGTGCCAGCAGTTCCCTCTCCTACACAGATACGCAGTATTTT | CASSSLSYTDTQYF
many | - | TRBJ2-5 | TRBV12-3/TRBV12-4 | TGTGCCAGCAGGGTTCCGGGTGGAGAGACCCAGTACTTC | CASRVPGGETQYF
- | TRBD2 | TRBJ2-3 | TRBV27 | TGTGCCAGCAGTTTCTCGGGACTAGCCACAGATACGCAGTATTTT | CASSFSGLATDTQYF
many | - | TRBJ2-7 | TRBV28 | TGTGCCAGCAGTTTACTCCACGGATACTACGAGCAGTACTTC | CASSLLHGYYEQYF
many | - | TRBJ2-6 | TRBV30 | TGTGCCAGACAGGAGAGTGGGGCCAACGTCCTGACTTTC | CARQESGANVLTF
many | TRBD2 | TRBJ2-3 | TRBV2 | TGTGCCATCCCCCTAGCGGAATCTAGCACAGATACGCAGTATTTT | CAIPLAESSTDTQYF
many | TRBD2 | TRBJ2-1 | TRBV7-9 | TGTGCCAGCAGCGGACTAGCGGGAGGGAGCTCCTACAATGAGCAGTTCTTC | CASSGLAGGSSYNEQFF
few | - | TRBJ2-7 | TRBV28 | TGTGCCAGCAGCCGCTTTTCGGGAGCCTACGAGCAGTACTTC | CASSRFSGAYEQYF
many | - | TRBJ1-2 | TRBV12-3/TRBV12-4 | TGTGCCAGCAGTGCCCCGGGACTTTATGGCTACACCTTC | CASSAPGLYGYTF
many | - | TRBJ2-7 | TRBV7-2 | TGTGCCAGCAGCACTAGGAGGGGGGCCTCCTACGAGCAGTACTTC | CASSTRRGASYEQYF
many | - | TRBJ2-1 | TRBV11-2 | TGTGCCAGCAGCTTAGTAACAGGACTTGAGCAGTTCTTC | CASSLVTGLEQFF
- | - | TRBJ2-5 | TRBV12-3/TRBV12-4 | TGTGCCAGCAGCTCCTTTTTTGGGGCACGAGGGGAGACCCAGTACTTC | CASSSFFGARGETQYF
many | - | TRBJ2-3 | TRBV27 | TGTGCCAGCAGTTTACTGGGGGCAACAGATACGCAGTATTTT | CASSLLGATDTQYF
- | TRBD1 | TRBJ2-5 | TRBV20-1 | TGCAGTGCTACAGAGGGGGCATATCAAGAGACCCAGTACTTC | CSATEGAYQETQYF
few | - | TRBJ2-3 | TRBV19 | TGTGCCAGTAGTGATCAGGGGTCAGATACGCAGTATTTT | CASSDQGSDTQYF
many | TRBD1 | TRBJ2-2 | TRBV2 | TGTGCCAGCAGTTCAAGACAGGGGCACACCGGGGAGCTGTTTTTT | CASSSRQGHTGELFF
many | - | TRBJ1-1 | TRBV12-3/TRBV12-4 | TGTGCCAGCAGTCCGAAGAAGGGGTATTGGGACACTGAAGCTTTCTTT | CASSPKKGYWDTEAFF
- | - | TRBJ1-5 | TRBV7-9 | TGTGCCAGCAGCGGAGGGGTAGAGGGCAATCAGCCCCAGCATTTT | CASSGGVEGNQPQHF
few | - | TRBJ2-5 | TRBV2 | TGTGCCAGCAGTGAGTCCCAGGTGGGGACCCAGTACTTC | CASSESQVGTQYF
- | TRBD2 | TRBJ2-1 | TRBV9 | TGTGCCAGCAGCGCTAGCGGGACTCGGAACAATGAGCAGTTCTTC | CASSASGTRNNEQFF
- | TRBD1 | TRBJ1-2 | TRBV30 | TGTGCCTGGAGAAGGACAGGGGGTTCCTATGGCTACACCTTC | CAWRRTGGSYGYTF
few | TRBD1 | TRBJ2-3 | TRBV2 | TGTGCCAGCAAACCACAGGGGGCGTCTAGCACAGATACGCAGTATTTT | CASKPQGASSTDTQYF
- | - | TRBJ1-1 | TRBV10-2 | TGCGCCAGCAGTCCCTCGGACACTGAAGCTTTCTTT | CASSPSDTEAFF
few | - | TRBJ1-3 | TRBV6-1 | TGTGCCAGCAGTGAATGGGCGGGTGGCTCTGGAAACACCATATATTTT | CASSEWAGGSGNTIYF
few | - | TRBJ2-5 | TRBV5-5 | TGTGCCAGCAGCTATGGCAGCAAAGAGACCCAGTACTTC | CASSYGSKETQYF
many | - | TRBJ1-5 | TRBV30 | TGTGCCTGGAGTAGGCTACTCGGGGATCAGCCCCAGCATTTT | CAWSRLLGDQPQHF
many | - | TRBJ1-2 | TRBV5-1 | TGCGCCAGCAGCTTGGACTCTCACTATGGCTACACCTTC | CASSLDSHYGYTF
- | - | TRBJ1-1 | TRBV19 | TGTGCCAGTAGTATAGGGTCGTACACTGAAGCTTTCTTT | CASSIGSYTEAFF
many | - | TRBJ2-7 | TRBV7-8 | TGTGCCAGCACCTTCGGTGACGCCAGGACCTACGAGCAGTACTTC | CASTFGDARTYEQYF
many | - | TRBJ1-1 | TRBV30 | TGTGCCTGGAGTGCGGGGAACACTGAAGCTTTCTTT | CAWSAGNTEAFF
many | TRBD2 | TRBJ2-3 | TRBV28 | TGTGCCAGCAGGGGGGGGACTAGCGGGAGTGGAAGAGATACGCAGTATTTT | CASRGGTSGSGRDTQYF
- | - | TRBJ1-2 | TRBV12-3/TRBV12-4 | TGTGCCAGCAGTTTCCGCGGGTGGTATGGCTACACCTTC | CASSFRGWYGYTF
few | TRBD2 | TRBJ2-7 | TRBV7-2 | TGTGCCAGCAGCCCCCAAGCGGGAAGCTCCTACGAGCAGTACTTC | CASSPQAGSSYEQYF
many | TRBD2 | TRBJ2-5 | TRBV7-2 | TGTGCCAGCAGCCCTGTTGCGGGAGGGAGGGAGACCCAGTACTTC | CASSPVAGGRETQYF
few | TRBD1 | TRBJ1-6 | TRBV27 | TGTGCCAGCAAGAGGGACAGCCATTCACCCCTCCACTTT | CASKRDSHSPLHF